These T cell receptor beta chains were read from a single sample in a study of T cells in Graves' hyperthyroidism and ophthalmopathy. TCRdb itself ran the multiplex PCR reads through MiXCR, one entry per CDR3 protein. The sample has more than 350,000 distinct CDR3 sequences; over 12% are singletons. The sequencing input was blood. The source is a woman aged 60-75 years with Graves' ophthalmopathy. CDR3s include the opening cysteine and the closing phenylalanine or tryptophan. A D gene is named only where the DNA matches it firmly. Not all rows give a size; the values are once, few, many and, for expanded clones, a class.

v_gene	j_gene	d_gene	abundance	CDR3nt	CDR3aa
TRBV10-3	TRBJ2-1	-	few	TGTGCCATCAGTTTTTCCCGGGTATACAATGAGCAGTTCTTC	CAISFSRVYNEQFF
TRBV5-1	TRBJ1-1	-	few	TGCGCCAGCAGCTTGGGATTTCTCACTGAAGCTTTCTTT	CASSLGFLTEAFF
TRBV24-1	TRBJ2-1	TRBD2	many	TGTGCCACCAGTGATCTAGCGGGAGGGTCCTACAATGAGCAGTTCTTC	CATSDLAGGSYNEQFF
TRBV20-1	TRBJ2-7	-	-	TGCAGTGCTAGAGCCTCAACCGGGCAGTTGAGGGAGCAGTACTTC	CSARASTGQLREQYF
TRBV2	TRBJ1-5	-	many	TGTGCCAGCAGGGCAGACTATAGCAATCAGCCCCAGCATTTT	CASRADYSNQPQHF
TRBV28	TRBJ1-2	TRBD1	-	TGTGCCAGCAGATCACAGGGGGGTGGTGGCTACACCTTC	CASRSQGGGGYTF
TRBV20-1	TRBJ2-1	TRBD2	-	TGCAGTGAGGTGGCGGGAGCGAGGAATGAGCAGTTCTTC	CSEVAGARNEQFF
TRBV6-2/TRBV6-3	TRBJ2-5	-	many	TGTGCCAGCAGACCCGCGGGGTCCCAAGAGACCCAGTACTTC	CASRPAGSQETQYF
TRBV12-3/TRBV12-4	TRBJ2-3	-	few	TGTGCCAGCAGTTTACCGACCCGATGGACAACTAGCACAGATACGCAGTATTTT	CASSLPTRWTTSTDTQYF
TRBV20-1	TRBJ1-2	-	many	TGCAGTGCTAGAGACAGCAGGCTCTATGGCTACACCTTC	CSARDSRLYGYTF
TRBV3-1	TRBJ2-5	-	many	TGTGCCAGCAGCCAAGGGTACCGTCGAGAGACCCAGTACTTC	CASSQGYRRETQYF
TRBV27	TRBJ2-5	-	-	TGTGCCAGCAGTCTACAGGGCGCAGAGGCCCAGTACTTC	CASSLQGAEAQYF
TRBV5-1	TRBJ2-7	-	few	TGCGCCAGCAGCAGGGACCAATACGAGCAGTACTTC	CASSRDQYEQYF
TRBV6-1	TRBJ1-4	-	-	TGTGCCAGCAAGCCGCTAGGACAGCTCAATGAAAAACTGTTTTTT	CASKPLGQLNEKLFF
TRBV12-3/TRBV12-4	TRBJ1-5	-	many	TGTGCCAGTAAAGTGGCAGGTTGGGGCAATCAGCCCCAGCATTTT	CASKVAGWGNQPQHF
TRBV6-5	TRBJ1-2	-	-	TGTGCCAGCAGTTACTCGGAAGGGAACTATGGCTACACCTTC	CASSYSEGNYGYTF
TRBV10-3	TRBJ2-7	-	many	TGTGCCATCAGTGAGTCCGGGATACTCGGGCAGCAGTACTTC	CAISESGILGQQYF
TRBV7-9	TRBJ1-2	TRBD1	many	TGTGCCAGCAGCTTAGCCGGGACAGAGTATGGCTACACCTTC	CASSLAGTEYGYTF
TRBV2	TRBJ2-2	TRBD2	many	TGTGCCAGCAGTGGACTAGCGGGAGGACCCGGGGAGCTGTTTTTT	CASSGLAGGPGELFF
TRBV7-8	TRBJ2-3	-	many	TGTGCCGCGCCAGATACGCAGTATTTT	CAAPDTQYF
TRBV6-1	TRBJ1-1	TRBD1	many	TGTGCCAGCAGGTCACCGGACAGGGCGGAGAGTGAAGCTTTCTTT	CASRSPDRAESEAFF
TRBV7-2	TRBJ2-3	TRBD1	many	TGTGCCAGCAGCTTAGGACAGGGATTAGTCACAGATACGCAGTATTTT	CASSLGQGLVTDTQYF
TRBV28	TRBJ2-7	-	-	TGTGCCAGCAGTTTTTCGGGGGCCGACCTCTCCTACGAGCAGTACTTC	CASSFSGADLSYEQYF
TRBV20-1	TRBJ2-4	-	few	TGCAGTGCTAGAGTCTTCGGCCCGCGGGCCAAAAACATTCAGTACTTC	CSARVFGPRAKNIQYF
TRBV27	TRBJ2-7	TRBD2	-	TGTGCCAGCAGTTTACTTAGCGGGAGCAACTACGAGCAGTACTTC	CASSLLSGSNYEQYF
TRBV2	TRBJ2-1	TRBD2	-	TGTGCCAGCAGTGACCCCGCGGGGACTAGCGGGAGGGGGACCTACAATGAGCAGTTCTTC	CASSDPAGTSGRGTYNEQFF
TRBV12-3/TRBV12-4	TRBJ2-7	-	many	TGTGCCAGCAGTTTAGGGCACAGGACGGGGGAGCAGTACTTC	CASSLGHRTGEQYF
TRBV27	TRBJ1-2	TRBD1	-	TGTGCCAGCAGCTGGACAGGGGGCGCGAGCTATGGCTACACCTTC	CASSWTGGASYGYTF
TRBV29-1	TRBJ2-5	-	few	TGCAGCCACCGGGGGACCCAGTACTTC	CSHRGTQYF
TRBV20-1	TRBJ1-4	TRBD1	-	TGCAGTGCTAGAGGACGACAGGGGGCCAATGAAAAACTGTTTTTT	CSARGRQGANEKLFF
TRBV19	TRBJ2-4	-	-	TGTGCCAGTAGTCCAGAAGAAAGGAACATTCAGTACTTC	CASSPEERNIQYF
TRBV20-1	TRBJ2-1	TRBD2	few	TGCAGTGCTAGAGGGACGGTAGCGGGGGGATACAATGAGCAGTTCTTC	CSARGTVAGGYNEQFF
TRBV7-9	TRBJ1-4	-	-	TGTGCCAGCAGCCACGGAGGGGGAAATGAAAAACTGTTTTTT	CASSHGGGNEKLFF
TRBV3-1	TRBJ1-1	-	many	TGTGCCAGCAGCCGGGGGGCCGCGAACACTGAAGCTTTCTTT	CASSRGAANTEAFF
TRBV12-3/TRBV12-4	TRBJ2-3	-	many	TGTGCCAGCAGTCAACTGGACAGTAGCACAGATACGCAGTATTTT	CASSQLDSSTDTQYF
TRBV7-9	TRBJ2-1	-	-	TGTGCCAGCAGCTCCTCGGGGGCGGCCTACAATGAGCAGTTCTTC	CASSSSGAAYNEQFF
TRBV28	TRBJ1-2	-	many	TGTGCCAGCAGTTCCCTCGTTTGGGGAAGCGACTATGGCTACACCTTC	CASSSLVWGSDYGYTF
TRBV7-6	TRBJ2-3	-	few	TGTGCCAGCAGCTTAGGTCTCGAGGGTCCCACAGATACGCAGTATTTT	CASSLGLEGPTDTQYF
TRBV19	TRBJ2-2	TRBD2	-	TGTGCCAGTAGTATCAAAAGCGGGATAGGCGGGGAGCTGTTTTTT	CASSIKSGIGGELFF
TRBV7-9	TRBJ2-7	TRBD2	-	TGTGCCAGCAGCTTAGCCATGACTAGCGCTAGCTCCTACGAGCAGTACTTC	CASSLAMTSASSYEQYF
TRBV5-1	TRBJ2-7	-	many	TGCGCCAGCAGCTTGTCATCCGAATCGGGCGAGCAGTACTTC	CASSLSSESGEQYF
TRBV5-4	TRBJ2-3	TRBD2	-	TGTGCCAGCAGCTTGGGTACTAGCGGGAGGCATGTTATAGATACGCAGTATTTT	CASSLGTSGRHVIDTQYF
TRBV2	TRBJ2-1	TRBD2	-	TGTGCCAGCAGTGAACGGACTAGCCGCGATGAGCAGTTCTTC	CASSERTSRDEQFF
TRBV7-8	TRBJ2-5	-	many	TGTGCCAGCAGTTCACAGGGGGGGCAAGAGACCCAGTACTTC	CASSSQGGQETQYF
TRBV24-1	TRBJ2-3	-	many	TGTGCCACCAGCGAATCTTGGAGCAGCACAGATACGCAGTATTTT	CATSESWSSTDTQYF
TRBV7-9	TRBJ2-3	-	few	TGTGCCAGCAGCTCCTTTGGGGCGGGGCGCACAGATACGCAGTATTTT	CASSSFGAGRTDTQYF
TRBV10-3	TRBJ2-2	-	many	TGTGCCATCAGTCCTCTATCGGGAGCCGGGGAGCTGTTTTTT	CAISPLSGAGELFF
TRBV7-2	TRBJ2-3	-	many	TGTGCCAGCAGCTCCCTAACTAGCACAGATACGCAGTATTTT	CASSSLTSTDTQYF
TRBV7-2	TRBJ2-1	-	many	TGTGCCAGCAGCCCGATTTACCCGGGAGATTACAATGAGCAGTTCTTC	CASSPIYPGDYNEQFF
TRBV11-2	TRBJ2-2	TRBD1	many	TGTGCCAGCAGCTTAGGAGTAGTGACAGGGTTTAGAACCGGGGAGCTGTTTTTT	CASSLGVVTGFRTGELFF
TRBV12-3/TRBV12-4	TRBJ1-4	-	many	TGTGCCAGCAGTCCGGGACTGGGAAAGAATGAAAAACTGTTTTTT	CASSPGLGKNEKLFF
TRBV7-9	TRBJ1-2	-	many	TGTGCCAGCAGACTAGACAGCTATGGCTACACCTTC	CASRLDSYGYTF
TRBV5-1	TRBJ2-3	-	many	TGCGCCAGCAGCTTTGGGGTAGCAGATACGCAGTATTTT	CASSFGVADTQYF
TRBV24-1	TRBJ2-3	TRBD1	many	TGTGCCGCGTCGAACAGGGGACGCACAGATACGCAGTATTTT	CAASNRGRTDTQYF
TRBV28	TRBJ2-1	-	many	TGTGCCAGCAGCCGGCCAGGTACAGTATTCAATGAGCAGTTCTTC	CASSRPGTVFNEQFF
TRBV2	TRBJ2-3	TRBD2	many	TGTGCCAGCACGCAACAAGGACTAGCGGGAGGGGGAGATACGCAGTATTTT	CASTQQGLAGGGDTQYF
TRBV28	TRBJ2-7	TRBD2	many	TGTGCCAGCAGTTTTCGGTTCGCCCAGGGAGGGTACGAGCAGTACTTC	CASSFRFAQGGYEQYF